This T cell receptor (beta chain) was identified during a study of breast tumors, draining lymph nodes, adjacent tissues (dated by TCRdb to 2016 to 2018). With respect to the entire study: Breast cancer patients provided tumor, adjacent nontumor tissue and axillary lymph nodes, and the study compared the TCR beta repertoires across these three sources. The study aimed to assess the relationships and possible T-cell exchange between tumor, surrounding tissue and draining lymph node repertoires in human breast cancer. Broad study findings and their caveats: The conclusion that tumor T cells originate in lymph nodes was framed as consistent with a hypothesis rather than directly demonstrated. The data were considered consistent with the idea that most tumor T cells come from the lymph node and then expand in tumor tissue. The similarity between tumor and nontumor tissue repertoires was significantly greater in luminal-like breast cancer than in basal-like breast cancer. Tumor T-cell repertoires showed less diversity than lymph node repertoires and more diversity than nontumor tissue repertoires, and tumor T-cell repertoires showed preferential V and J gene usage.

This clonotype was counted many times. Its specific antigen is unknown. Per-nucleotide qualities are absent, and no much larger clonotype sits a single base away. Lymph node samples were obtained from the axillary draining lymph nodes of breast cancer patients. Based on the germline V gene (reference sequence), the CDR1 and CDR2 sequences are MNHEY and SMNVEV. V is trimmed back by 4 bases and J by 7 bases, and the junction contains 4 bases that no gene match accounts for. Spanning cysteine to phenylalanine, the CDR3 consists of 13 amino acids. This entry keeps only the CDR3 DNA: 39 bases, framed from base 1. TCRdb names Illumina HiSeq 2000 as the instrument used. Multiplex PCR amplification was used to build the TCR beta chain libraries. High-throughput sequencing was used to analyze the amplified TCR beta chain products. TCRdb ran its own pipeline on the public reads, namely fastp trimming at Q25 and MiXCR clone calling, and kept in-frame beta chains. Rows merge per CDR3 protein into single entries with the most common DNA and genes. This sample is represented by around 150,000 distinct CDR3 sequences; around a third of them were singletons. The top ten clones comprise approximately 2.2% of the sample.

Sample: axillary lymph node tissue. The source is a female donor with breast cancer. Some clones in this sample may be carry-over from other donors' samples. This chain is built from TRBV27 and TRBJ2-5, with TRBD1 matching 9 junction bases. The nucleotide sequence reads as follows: TGTGCCAGCAGTTACTCGACAGGGGGGACCCAGTACTTC. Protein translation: CASSYSTGGTQYF.